This T cell receptor (beta chain) was identified in a study of CD8 T cells in Susac syndrome (dated by TCRdb to between 2018 and 2020). In terms of the full investigation: Whether CD8+ T cell activation and differentiation in Susac syndrome was antigen driven was tested using repertoire sequencing. The study compared CD8+ T cell repertoire clonality among over ten healthy donors, about 14 Susac syndrome patients and roughly 16 multiple sclerosis patients. Study-wide conclusions, independent of this receptor: The number of individuals in the TCR sequencing and HLA analysis was recognized as being relatively small.

RNA was extracted using the RNeasy kit, and roughly 0.45 to 1 microgram was reverse transcribed with random hexamers. The immunoSEQ multiplex PCR assay, covering 54 Vbeta and 13 Jbeta segments, was used to amplify TCR beta CDR3 regions. PCR amplification bias was corrected using a synthetic template baseline for primer optimization and computational correction. As for the authors' bioinformatics: Reads were annotated to V, D and J genes according to IMGT and were analyzed with immunoSEQ Analyzer, with only productive sequences retained. To calculate clonality, Shannon entropy was normalized by log2 of the number of productive unique sequences and then subtracted from one. For each patient and control, public and private clones were evaluated within the 100 most prevalent clones. Susac-specific clones were defined as absent from healthy and MS cohorts, approximately 1,000 published viral clones and other ImmuneACCESS disease sequences. The raw public data were reprocessed by TCRdb itself: fastp quality trimming at Q25, MiXCR clonotype calling, in-frame beta chains only. Under each unique CDR3 protein, matching rows form one entry showing the most common genes and DNA. The V and J calls and clone size come from TCRdb's table, not from the authors' own analysis. In all, the sample holds 330,000 or so distinct CDR3 sequences, and 70% to 90% of those were seen once. Approximately 0.18% of the sample lies in the top ten.

Peripheral blood CD8+ and CD4+ T cells from healthy donors, Susac syndrome patients and multiple sclerosis patients were profiled by high-throughput TCR beta sequencing. The multiple sclerosis controls were treatment-naive patients who had stable or active relapsing-remitting disease and met the revised McDonald criteria. CD8+ TEMRA cells were enriched by FACS, while bulk CD8+ and CD4+ T cells were purified by magnetic negative isolation. Blood was collected in EDTA tubes and processed within 24 hours, with PBMCs isolated through density gradient centrifugation. PBMCs intended for TCR sequencing were cryopreserved in liquid nitrogen and were subsequently thawed in a 37 degrees C water bath. Purity of sorted or isolated CD4+, CD8+ and CD8+ TEMRA cells was at least 90%. Its CDR3 holds 14 amino acids, cysteine through phenylalanine. Only the CDR3 DNA is retained, 42 bases long and in frame from the first base. CDR1 and CDR2 (MNHEY, SMNVEV) derive from the germline V gene (reference sequence). A distance of 13 bases separates the germline ends of V and J, which lose 5 bases and 2 bases respectively.

As for this clonotype: What this receptor recognizes is not known. One base away there is no much larger clone; base qualities are not given.

The sequence was obtained from a human donor with multiple sclerosis. This sequence uses TRBV27 and TRBJ2-7, with an unclear D gene assignment. Sequenced input: CD8+ T cells from PBMCs. The DNA reads as follows: TGTGCCAGCAGTCACCAGGCGTTTACCTACGAGCAGTACTTC. It translates to CASSHQAFTYEQYF.